The 27 T cell receptor beta chains in this list originate from one sample, sequenced in a study of shared clonotypes between healthy human individuals. Measured with immunoSEQ multiplex PCR; TCRdb has only the in-frame clones, and not every one. The sample records about 470,000 clones, more than 75% being singletons. Specimen: PBMCs. The receptors shown here come from a middle-aged woman in good health. Some clones in this sample may be carry-over from other donors' samples.

V and J are TRBV19 and TRBJ2-7; no firm D call. Germline V CDR1 and CDR2: LNHDA, SQIVND (reference sequence). Trimming cost V 3 bases and J 3 bases, with 9 bases left between them. This CDR3 is built from 13 residues. The CDR3 coding sequence is TGTGCCAGTAGTATCGGGCAAAACTACGAGCAGTACTTC. Translating it yields CASSIGQNYEQYF.

In this sample, this clone turned up many times. The chain employs TRBV5-6 and TRBJ2-1; a weak D match, TRBD2 (6 bases). The CDR3 spans 14 residues. Looked up from germline, CDR1 is SGHDT and CDR2 is YYEEEE. The ends were cut back, 0 bases at V and 9 bases at J, with 13 bases in the middle. CDR3 bases: TGTGCCAGCAGCTTGGGAGGGCGGGATGGTGAGCAGTTCTTC. It encodes CASSLGGRDGEQFF.

J is TRBJ1-2 and V is TRBV2; 7 bases fit TRBD1. CDR1 SNHLY and CDR2 FYNNEI come from the germline V gene. V was clipped by 6 bases and J by 5 bases; unmatched bases: 6. This CDR3 is built from 13 residues. The CDR3 protein is CASSGQAGYGYTF. The CDR3 DNA reads as TGTGCCAGCAGCGGACAGGCCGGATATGGCTACACCTTC.

This clone has just one count. A far larger clone is one base from this, pointing to a likely read error. The V call is TRBV30, the J call TRBJ2-1; 10 nucleotides align to TRBD2. CDR1 GTSNPN and CDR2 SVGIG come from the germline V gene (reference sequence). V lost 2 bases to trimming and J lost 7 bases; unmatched junction nucleotides: 8. The CDR3 is made up of 15 amino acids. The CDR3 protein is CAWSRTSGPQNEQFF. CDR3 nucleotide sequence: TGTGCCTGGAGTAGGACTAGCGGACCACAGAATGAGCAGTTCTTC.

This chain connects TRBV18 to TRBJ2-5; the D gene is possibly TRBD1 (5 bases). The J call may be in error: the DNA end matches TRBJ2-7 better. The CDR3 is 13 amino acids. Germline V gene lookup returns CDR1 KGHSH and CDR2 LQKENI. In DNA form, the CDR3 reads TGTGCCAGCTCAACGGCGGACACCTACGAGCAGTACTTC. Translated: CASSTADTYEQYF.

The V and J genes are TRBV6-1 and TRBJ2-5; 9 nucleotides agree with TRBD1. CDR1 MNHNS and CDR2 SASEGT come from the germline V gene. The CDR3 sequence is 15 residues long. J was trimmed by 4 bases and V by 4 bases; bases with no gene match: 7. The CDR3 loop reads CASSADRGVGETQYF. DNA of the CDR3: TGTGCCAGCAGTGCCGACAGGGGGGTGGGAGAGACCCAGTACTTC.

The chain employs TRBV7-9 and TRBJ2-7; no firm D call. The CDR3 sequence is 15 residues long. Trimming took 5 bases from V and 3 from J, leaving 17 bases between them. Per the germline V gene, CDR1 is SEHNR and CDR2 is FQNEAQ (reference sequence). The CDR3, as DNA: TGTGCCAGCAGCCCCCGTCAGAGCAATATCTACGAGCAGTACTTC. This sequence encodes CASSPRQSNIYEQYF.

This clone appeared a few times. The chain joins TRBV10-3 to TRBJ2-2; 11 bases are shared with TRBD1. The CDR3 length is 14 residues. Germline V gene sequence: CDR1 ENHRY, CDR2 SYGVKD. V lost 4 bases and J lost 6; bases outside the gene matches: 1. CDR3 protein: CAISGDRGAGELFF. The CDR3 DNA reads as TGTGCCATCAGTGGGGACAGGGGGGCCGGGGAGCTGTTTTTT.

This chain uses TRBV7-8 with TRBJ2-7, with 9 bases fitting TRBD1. CDR1 and CDR2 (germline): SGHVS, FQNEAQ. After removal of 5 bases from V and 1 base from J, the junction contained 3 bases not matched to a gene. This CDR3 region has 14 residues. CDR3 loop: CASSLQGASYEQYF. The CDR3 DNA sequence: TGTGCCAGCAGCCTACAGGGGGCTTCCTACGAGCAGTACTTC. The complete variable domain, with remaining parts taken from reference TRBV7-8 and TRBJ2-7, reads GAGVSQSPRYKVAKRGQDVALRCDPISGHVSLFWYQQALGQGPEFLTYFQNEAQLDKSGLPSDRFFAERPEGSVSTLKIQRTQQEDSAVYLCASSLQGASYEQYFGPGTRLTVT.

The V gene is TRBV18, the J gene TRBJ2-5; D not certain. In germline, CDR1 is KGHSH, CDR2 LQKENI. Trimming removed 1 base from V and 4 bases from J, with 13 bases in between. CDR3 length equals 15 residues. The CDR3 DNA follows: TGTGCCAGCTCACCACGACGTCCCGACGGAGAGACCCAGTACTTC. Its protein is CASSPRRPDGETQYF.

The rearrangement uses TRBV28 and TRBJ2-5, with no clear D. The V end was cut by 2 bases, the J end by 3 bases, with 10 bases between. The CDR3 runs to 14 residues. Germline-derived CDR1 and CDR2 are MDHEN and SYDVKM. The CDR3 coding sequence is TGTGCCAGCAGTTTAGTAACGGGTGAAGAGACCCAGTACTTC. It translates to CASSLVTGEETQYF.

The V and J genes are TRBV18 and TRBJ1-1, with D perhaps matching TRBD1 (6 bases). CDR1 and CDR2 from the germline V gene are KGHSH and LQKENI. CDR3 length: 13 amino acids. V was cut by 4 bases and J by 7 bases, with 13 bases left in between. The CDR3 is CASSQSLDSEAFF. CDR3 nucleotides: TGTGCCAGCTCACAATCGTTGGACAGTGAAGCTTTCTTT. The variable domain in full, completed from reference TRBV18 and TRBJ1-1, reads NAGVMQNPRHLVRRRGQEARLRCSPMKGHSHVYWYRQLPEEGLKFMVYLQKENIIDESGMPKERFSAEFPKEGPSILRIQQVVRGDSAAYFCASSQSLDSEAFFGQGTRLTVV.

V and J are TRBV4-2 and TRBJ2-2; 12 bases line up with TRBD2. The CDR3 runs to 16 residues. V trimming: 0 bases; J trimming: 7 bases; junction bases outside the gene matches: 3. Germline V gene data show CDR1 as LGHNA and CDR2 as YNFKEQ. CDR3 amino acids: CASSQEGLAGRGELFF. In nucleotides, the CDR3 is TGTGCCAGCAGCCAAGAAGGACTAGCGGGGCGCGGGGAGCTGTTTTTT.

This chain joins TRBV19 and TRBJ2-4, with unresolved D. Trimming removed 1 base at V and 10 bases at J, with 5 bases between. The CDR3 has 11 residues. The germline CDR1 and CDR2 sequences are LNHDA and SQIVND (reference sequence). The CDR3 loop reads CASSIATIQYF. For the CDR3, the DNA is TGTGCCAGTAGTATAGCGACAATTCAGTACTTC.

The chain employs TRBV5-1 and TRBJ1-3; 7 bases align to TRBD1. Trimming removed 4 bases from V and 7 bases from J; junction bases left unmatched: 8. The length of the CDR3 is 14 residues. Germline-derived CDR1 and CDR2 are SGHRS and YFSETQ. The CDR3 sequence is CASSPQGTDNTIYF. The CDR3, as DNA: TGCGCCAGCAGCCCACAGGGGACGGACAACACCATATATTTT. Full variable domain (missing parts from reference TRBV5-1 and TRBJ1-3): KAGVTQTPRYLIKTRGQQVTLSCSPISGHRSVSWYQQTPGQGLQFLFEYFSETQRNKGNFPGRFSGRQFSNSRSEMNVSTLELGDSALYLCASSPQGTDNTIYFGEGSWLTVV.

The V gene is TRBV7-9, the J gene TRBJ2-5; 8 bases are a match to TRBD2. The CDR3 is 14 residues long. Germline loops: CDR1 SEHNR, CDR2 FQNEAQ (reference sequence). V lost 5 bases, J lost 4 bases, and 6 bases stayed unmatched. DNA for the CDR3: TGTGCCAGCAGCCAGCCTACTAGCGGAGAGACCCAGTACTTC. The encoded protein is CASSQPTSGETQYF. The whole variable domain, remainder taken from reference TRBV7-9 and TRBJ2-5, is DTGVSQNPRHKITKRGQNVTFRCDPISEHNRLYWYRQTLGQGPEFLTYFQNEAQLEKSRLLSDRFSAERPKGSFSTLEIQRTEQGDSAMYLCASSQPTSGETQYFGPGTRLLVL.

The V gene is TRBV7-2, the J gene TRBJ1-5; D is undetermined. CDR1 SGHTA and CDR2 FQGNSA come from the germline V gene. The CDR3 extends over 16 amino acids. Trimming left V 1 base short and J 6 bases short, with 16 bases between. CDR3 nucleotides: TGTGCCAGCAGCTTAGAGGGTGGGGTAGCGGGTCAGCCCCAGCATTTT. The encoded protein is CASSLEGGVAGQPQHF.

The J gene is TRBJ2-5, the V gene TRBV2; no clear D gene. V was pared by 7 bases and J by 5 bases, with 8 bases between. The CDR3 totals 11 residues. Per the germline V gene, CDR1 is SNHLY and CDR2 is FYNNEI. DNA of the CDR3: TGTGCCAGCACTACGACGGAGACCCAGTACTTC. Protein: CASTTTETQYF.

A note on this clone: Additional DNA sequences in this sample encode the identical CDR3. This sequence joins TRBV5-1 and TRBJ2-3; D gene uncertain. Germline-derived CDR1 and CDR2 are SGHRS and YFSETQ. The V and J ends lost 2 bases and 6 bases respectively, with 4 bases between them. The CDR3 is 11 residues long. The CDR3 sequence is CASSLTDTQYF. The CDR3 DNA reads TGCGCCAGCAGCTTAACCGATACGCAGTATTTT.

The chain combines TRBV7-2 with TRBJ2-5; TRBD2 agrees at 14 bases. Germline values: CDR1 SGHTA, CDR2 FQGNSA. The CDR3 runs 17 residues. Trimming at V came to 5 bases and at J to 3 bases, leaving 8 bases not matched to a gene. Written as DNA, the CDR3 is TGTGCCAGCAGCCCGCGACTAGCGGGAGGGATGGAAGAGACCCAGTACTTC. Amino acid sequence: CASSPRLAGGMEETQYF. The full variable domain, its missing parts supplied by reference TRBV7-2 and TRBJ2-5, is GAGVSQSPSNKVTEKGKDVELRCDPISGHTALYWYRQSLGQGLEFLIYFQGNSAPDKSGLPSDRFSAERTGGSVSTLTIQRTQQEDSAVYLCASSPRLAGGMEETQYFGPGTRLLVL.

This clone was detected once. The chain is built from TRBV19 and TRBJ2-1, with 8 bases fitting TRBD2. V was pared by 5 bases and J by 4 bases, with 7 bases of the junction left unmatched. The CDR3 sequence is 15 residues long. The germline V gene encodes CDR1 LNHDA and CDR2 SQIVND (reference sequence). The CDR3: CASSASSGEYNEQFF. The CDR3 region has the DNA TGTGCCAGTAGTGCTAGTAGCGGGGAGTACAATGAGCAGTTCTTC. Complete variable domain (other parts from reference TRBV19 and TRBJ2-1): DGGITQSPKYLFRKEGQNVTLSCEQNLNHDAMYWYRQDPGQGLRLIYYSQIVNDFQKGDIAEGYSVSREKKESFPLTVTSAQKNPTAFYLCASSASSGEYNEQFFGPGTRLTVL.

V is TRBV28 and J is TRBJ1-4, with 8 bases matching TRBD1. Germline V lookup: CDR1 MDHEN, CDR2 SYDVKM. V lost 6 bases, J lost 13 bases, and 16 bases stayed unmatched. The CDR3 is 15 amino acids. The CDR3 bases are TGTGCCAGCAGGACTGGGAGGCAGGGGGCGAGGGGACTGTTTTTT. Amino acids: CASRTGRQGARGLFF.

This chain connects TRBV10-3 to TRBJ2-7, with 15 bases fitting TRBD2. The CDR3 length is 16 residues. Unmatched junction bases numbered 13, after V lost 10 bases and J lost 6 bases. Germline lookup yields CDR1 ENHRY and CDR2 SYGVKD. This chain's CDR3 is CATDKGTSGRIGEQYF. DNA of the CDR3: TGTGCCACCGACAAAGGGACTAGCGGGAGGATTGGCGAGCAGTACTTC.

This sequence joins TRBV29-1 and TRBJ1-2; no clear D. CDR3 length: 14 amino acids. V gave up 0 bases and J gave up 3 bases, with 11 bases separating them. Germline assignment: CDR1 SQVTM and CDR2 ANQGSEA. In nucleotides, the CDR3 is TGCAGCGTTGAAGACCTCACCCTATACTATGGCTACACCTTC. Translating it yields CSVEDLTLYYGYTF.

This chain joins TRBV19 and TRBJ2-5; 8 nucleotides agree with TRBD1. Germline values: CDR1 LNHDA, CDR2 SQIVND (reference sequence). V lost 5 bases, J lost 6 bases, and 11 bases stayed unmatched. The CDR3 loop spans 15 amino acids. CDR3 sequence reads: CASSPNVGQGKTQYF. CDR3 bases: TGTGCCAGTAGTCCGAACGTTGGACAGGGAAAGACCCAGTACTTC.

This clone turned up a few times. CDR3 nucleotides: TGTGCCAGCTCACCCTCCCGACAGGGAGCCGGAAACACCATATATTTT. Translating it yields CASSPSRQGAGNTIYF. The gene calls are TRBV18 and TRBJ1-3; TRBD1 aligns across 7 bases. Looked up from germline, CDR1 is KGHSH and CDR2 is LQKENI. V was clipped by 3 bases and J by 4 bases; unmatched bases: 9. The CDR3 runs to 16 residues.

The rearrangement joins TRBV4-3 to TRBJ2-1; D is possibly TRBD2 (6 bases). Germline-derived CDR1 and CDR2 are LGHNA and YSLEER. Deletions cut 4 bases from V and 2 bases from J, with 15 bases between. CDR3 length: 16 residues. CDR3 region: CASSPNWGETYNEQFF. Here the CDR3 DNA reads TGCGCCAGCAGCCCAAACTGGGGGGAAACCTACAATGAGCAGTTCTTC.